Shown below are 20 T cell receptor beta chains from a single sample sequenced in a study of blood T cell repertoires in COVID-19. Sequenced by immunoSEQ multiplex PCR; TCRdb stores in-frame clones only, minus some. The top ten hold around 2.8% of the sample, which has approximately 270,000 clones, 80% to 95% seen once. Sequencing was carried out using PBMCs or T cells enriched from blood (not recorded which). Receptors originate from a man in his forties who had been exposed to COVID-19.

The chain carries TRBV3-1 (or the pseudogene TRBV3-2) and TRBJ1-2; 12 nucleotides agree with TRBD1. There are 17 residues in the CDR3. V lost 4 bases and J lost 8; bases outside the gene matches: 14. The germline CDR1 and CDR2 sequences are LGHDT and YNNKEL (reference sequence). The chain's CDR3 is CASSPHGTGGEGKGYTF. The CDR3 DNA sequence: TGTGCCAGCAGCCCACACGGGACAGGGGGCGAGGGAAAAGGCTACACCTTC.

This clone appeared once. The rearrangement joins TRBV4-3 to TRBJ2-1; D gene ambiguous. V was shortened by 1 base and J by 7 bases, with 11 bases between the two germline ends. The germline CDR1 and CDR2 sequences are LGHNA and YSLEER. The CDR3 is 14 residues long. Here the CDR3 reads CASSQGLAGNEQFF. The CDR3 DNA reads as TGCGCCAGCAGCCAAGGTCTCGCCGGGAATGAGCAGTTCTTC.

DNA for the CDR3: TGTGCCAGTAGTATAGTCGGGAGCCAAACCTACAATGAGCAGTTCTTC. This codes for CASSIVGSQTYNEQFF. V and J are TRBV19 and TRBJ2-1; TRBD2 is a possible D gene (6 bases). V gave up 1 base and J gave up 2 bases, with 12 bases separating them. The germline V gene encodes CDR1 LNHDA and CDR2 SQIVND (reference sequence). The CDR3 totals 16 residues.

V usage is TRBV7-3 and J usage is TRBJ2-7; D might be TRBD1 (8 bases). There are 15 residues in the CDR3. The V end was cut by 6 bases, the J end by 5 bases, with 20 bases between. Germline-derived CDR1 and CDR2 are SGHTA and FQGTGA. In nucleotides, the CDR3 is TGTGCCAGCAGTGAGGGAGGGACAGGATTTGACGAGCAGTACTTC. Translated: CASSEGGTGFDEQYF.

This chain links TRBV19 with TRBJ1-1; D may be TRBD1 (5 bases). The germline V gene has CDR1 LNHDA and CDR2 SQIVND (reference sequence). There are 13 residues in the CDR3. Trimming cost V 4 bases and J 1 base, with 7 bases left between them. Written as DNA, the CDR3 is TGTGCCAGTAGTAAAGACAGGAACACTGAAGCTTTCTTT. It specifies CASSKDRNTEAFF.

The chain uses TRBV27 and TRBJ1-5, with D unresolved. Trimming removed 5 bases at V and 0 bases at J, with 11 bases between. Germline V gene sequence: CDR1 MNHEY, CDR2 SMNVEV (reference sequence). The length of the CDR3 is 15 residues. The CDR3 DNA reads TGTGCCAGCAGTGCACTAGACCATAGCAATCAGCCCCAGCATTTT. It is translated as CASSALDHSNQPQHF.

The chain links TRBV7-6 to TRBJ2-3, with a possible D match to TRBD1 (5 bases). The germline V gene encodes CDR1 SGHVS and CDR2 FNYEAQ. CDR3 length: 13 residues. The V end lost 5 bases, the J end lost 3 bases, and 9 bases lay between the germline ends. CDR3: CASSRRGTDTQYF. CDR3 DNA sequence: TGTGCCAGCAGCCGAAGGGGAACAGATACGCAGTATTTT.

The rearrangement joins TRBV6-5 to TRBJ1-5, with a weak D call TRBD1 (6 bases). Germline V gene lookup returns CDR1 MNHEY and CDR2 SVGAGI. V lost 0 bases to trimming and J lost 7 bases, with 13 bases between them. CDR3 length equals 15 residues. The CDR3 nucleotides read TGTGCCAGCAGTTACTCGGAGGGGGGGATGCAGCCCCAGCATTTT. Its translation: CASSYSEGGMQPQHF.

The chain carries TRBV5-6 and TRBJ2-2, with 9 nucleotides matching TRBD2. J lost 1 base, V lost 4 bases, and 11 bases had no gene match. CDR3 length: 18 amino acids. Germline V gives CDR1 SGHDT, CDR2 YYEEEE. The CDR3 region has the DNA TGTGCCAGCAGCAGGTGGAAACTAGCGGGCGAGAACACCGGGGAGCTGTTTTTT. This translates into CASSRWKLAGENTGELFF.

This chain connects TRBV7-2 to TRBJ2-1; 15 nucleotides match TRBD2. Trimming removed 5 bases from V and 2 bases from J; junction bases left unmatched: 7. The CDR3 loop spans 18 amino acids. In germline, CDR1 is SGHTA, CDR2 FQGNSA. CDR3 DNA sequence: TGTGCCAGCAGCCCCGGGACTAGCGGGAGGTTGACCTACAATGAGCAGTTCTTC. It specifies CASSPGTSGRLTYNEQFF.

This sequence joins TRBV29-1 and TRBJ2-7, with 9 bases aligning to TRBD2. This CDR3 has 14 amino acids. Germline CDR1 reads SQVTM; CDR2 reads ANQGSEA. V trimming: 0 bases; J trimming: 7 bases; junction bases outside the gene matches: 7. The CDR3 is CSVEERTSGGEQYF. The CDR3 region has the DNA TGCAGCGTTGAAGAAAGGACAAGCGGGGGGGAGCAGTACTTC.

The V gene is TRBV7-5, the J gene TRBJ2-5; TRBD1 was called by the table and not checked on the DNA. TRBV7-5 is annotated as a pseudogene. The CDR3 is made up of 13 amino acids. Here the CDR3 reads CVRSRGQTETQYF. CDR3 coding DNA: TGTGTCAGAAGCCGCGGACAGACGGAGACCCAGTACTTC.

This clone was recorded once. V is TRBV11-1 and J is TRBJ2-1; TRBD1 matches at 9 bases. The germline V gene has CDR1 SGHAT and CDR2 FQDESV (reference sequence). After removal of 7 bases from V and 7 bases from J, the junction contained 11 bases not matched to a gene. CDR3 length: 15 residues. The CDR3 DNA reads TGTGCCAGCACCATTGGGGACAGGGTAGGGAATGAGCAGTTCTTC. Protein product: CASTIGDRVGNEQFF.

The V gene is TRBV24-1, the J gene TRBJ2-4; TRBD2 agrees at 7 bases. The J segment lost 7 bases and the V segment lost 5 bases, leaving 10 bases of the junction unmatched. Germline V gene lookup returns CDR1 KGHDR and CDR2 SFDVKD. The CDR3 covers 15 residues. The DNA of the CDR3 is TGTGCCACCAGTGCCCGAGGGGCCGGGGGGAACATTCAGTACTTC. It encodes CATSARGAGGNIQYF.

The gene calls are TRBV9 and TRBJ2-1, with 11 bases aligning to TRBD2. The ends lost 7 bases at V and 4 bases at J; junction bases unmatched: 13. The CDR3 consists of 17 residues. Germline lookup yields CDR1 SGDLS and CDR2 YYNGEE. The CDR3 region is CASGQGGTSGLYNEQFF. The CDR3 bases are TGTGCCAGCGGCCAAGGGGGGACTAGCGGACTATACAATGAGCAGTTCTTC.

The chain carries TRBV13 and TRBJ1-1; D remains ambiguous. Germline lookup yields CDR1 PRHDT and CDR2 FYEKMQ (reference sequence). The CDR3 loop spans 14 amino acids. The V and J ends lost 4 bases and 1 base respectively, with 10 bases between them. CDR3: CASSSGWGNTEAFF. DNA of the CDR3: TGTGCCAGCAGCTCGGGATGGGGGAACACTGAAGCTTTCTTT.

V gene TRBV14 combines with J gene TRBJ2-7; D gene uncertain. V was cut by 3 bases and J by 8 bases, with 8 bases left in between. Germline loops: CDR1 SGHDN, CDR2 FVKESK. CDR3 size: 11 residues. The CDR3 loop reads CASSHVNKQYF. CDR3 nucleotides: TGTGCCAGCAGCCACGTGAACAAGCAGTACTTC.

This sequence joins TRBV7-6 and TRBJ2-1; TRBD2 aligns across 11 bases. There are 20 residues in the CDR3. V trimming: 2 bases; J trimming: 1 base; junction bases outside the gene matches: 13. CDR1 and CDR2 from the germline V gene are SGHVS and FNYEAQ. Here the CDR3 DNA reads TGTGCCAGCAGCTTACCTTTAGCGGGAGGGCCCGCGCGGTCCTACAATGAGCAGTTCTTC. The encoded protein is CASSLPLAGGPARSYNEQFF. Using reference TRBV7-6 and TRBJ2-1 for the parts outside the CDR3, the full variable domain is GAGVSQSPRYKVTKRGQDVALRCDPISGHVSLYWYRQALGQGPEFLTYFNYEAQQDKSGLPNDRFSAERPEGSISTLTIQRTEQRDSAMYRCASSLPLAGGPARSYNEQFFGPGTRLTVL.

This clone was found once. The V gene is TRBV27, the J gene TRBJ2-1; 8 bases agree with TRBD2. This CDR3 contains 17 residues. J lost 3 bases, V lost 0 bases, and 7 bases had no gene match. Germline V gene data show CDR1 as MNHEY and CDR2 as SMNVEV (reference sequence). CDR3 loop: CASSLSIGREVYNEQFF. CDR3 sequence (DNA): TGTGCCAGCAGTTTATCGATTGGGCGGGAGGTCTACAATGAGCAGTTCTTC.

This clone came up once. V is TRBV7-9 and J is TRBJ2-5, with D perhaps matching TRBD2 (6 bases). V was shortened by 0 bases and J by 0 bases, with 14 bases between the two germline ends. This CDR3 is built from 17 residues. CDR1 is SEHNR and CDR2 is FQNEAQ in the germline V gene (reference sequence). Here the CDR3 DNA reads TGTGCCAGCAGCTTAGCGGACGCGGGGAGGTACCAAGAGACCCAGTACTTC. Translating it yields CASSLADAGRYQETQYF.